The sequence of this T cell receptor (beta chain) was determined in a study of OX40 agonist ivuxolimab in advanced cancers. Study-wide results and caveats: Fewer expanded clones were found on average in CD4+ than in CD8+ T cells. Partly responding patients at 0.1-3.0 mg/kg showed some of the smallest clonal expansion.

At cycle 4 day 1, cycle 7 day 1, and baseline, blood was sampled. In regard to this clone: Its specificity is unknown.

The method was immunoSEQ multiplex PCR; TCRdb's version includes in-frame clones alone and lacks a portion of them. The sample holds around 150,000 clones; 90% are singletons and the top ten take 1.1%. The CDR3 loop spans 15 amino acids. CDR1 is SGHAT, CDR2 FQNNGV, per germline. The V end lost 3 bases, the J end lost 1 base, and 12 bases lay between the germline ends. This sample comprised CD4+ or CD8+ T cells sorted from blood, obtained in a trial of the OX40 agonist ivuxolimab. This receptor was taken from an adult with an advanced solid tumor such as melanoma, head and neck, liver or kidney cancer. The gene calls are TRBV11-2 and TRBJ1-1; D is possibly TRBD1 (5 bases). The CDR3 bases are TGTGCCAGCAGCTTCCTTCAGGGTTGGAACACTGAAGCTTTCTTT. This translates into CASSFLQGWNTEAFF.